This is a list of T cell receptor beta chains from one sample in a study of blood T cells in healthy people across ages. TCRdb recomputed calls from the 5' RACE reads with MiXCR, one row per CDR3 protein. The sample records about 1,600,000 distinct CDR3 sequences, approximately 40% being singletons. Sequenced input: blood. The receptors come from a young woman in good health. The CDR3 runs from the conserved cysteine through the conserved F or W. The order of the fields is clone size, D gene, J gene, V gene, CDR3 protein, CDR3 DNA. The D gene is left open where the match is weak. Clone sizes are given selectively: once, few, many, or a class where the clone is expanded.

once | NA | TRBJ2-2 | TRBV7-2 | CASSLGQALDTGELFF | TGTGCCAGCAGCTTAGGACAGGCTCTGGACACCGGGGAGCTGTTTTTT
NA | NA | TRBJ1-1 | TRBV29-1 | CSAKDTEAFF | TGCAGCGCCAAAGACACTGAAGCTTTCTTT
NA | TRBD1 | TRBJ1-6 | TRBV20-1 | CSARPGQNSPLHF | TGCAGTGCCCGTCCGGGACAGAATTCACCCCTCCACTTT
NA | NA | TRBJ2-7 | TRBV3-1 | CASSRVRESYEQYF | TGTGCCAGCAGCAGAGTCAGGGAAAGCTACGAGCAGTACTTC
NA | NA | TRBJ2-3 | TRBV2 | CASRDSDFTDTQYF | TGTGCCAGCAGGGACAGCGATTTCACAGATACGCAGTATTTT
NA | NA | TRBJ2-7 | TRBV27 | CASSLGGTASYEQYF | TGTGCCAGCAGTTTGGGAGGGACAGCATCCTACGAGCAGTACTTC
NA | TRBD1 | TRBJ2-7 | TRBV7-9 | CASSPDRGHLEQYF | TGTGCCAGCAGCCCGGACAGGGGGCACCTTGAGCAGTACTTC
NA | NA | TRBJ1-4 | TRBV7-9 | CASSLLGTNEKLFF | TGCGCCAGCAGCTTGCTGGGGACTAATGAAAAACTGTTTTTT
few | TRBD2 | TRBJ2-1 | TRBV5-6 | CASSFDLAGVEQFF | TGTGCCAGCAGCTTTGACTTAGCGGGAGTTGAGCAGTTCTTC
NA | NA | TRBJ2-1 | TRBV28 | CASIARDVGNNEQFF | TGTGCCAGCATCGCCCGGGACGTTGGGAACAATGAGCAGTTCTTC
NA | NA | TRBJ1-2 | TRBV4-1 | CASSQVNSLVYGHTF | TGCGCCAGCAGCCAAGTGAATTCTTTAGTTTATGGCCACACCTTC
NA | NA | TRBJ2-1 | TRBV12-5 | CASGAGQLTEQFF | TGTGCTAGTGGTGCCGGACAGCTCACTGAGCAGTTCTTC
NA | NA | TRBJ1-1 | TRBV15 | CATTLADGTEAFF | TGTGCCACCACTTTGGCCGACGGCACTGAAGCTTTCTTT
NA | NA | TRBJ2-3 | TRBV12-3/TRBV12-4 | CASSFWGYFTDTQYF | TGTGCCAGCAGTTTTTGGGGCTACTTCACAGATACGCAGTATTTT
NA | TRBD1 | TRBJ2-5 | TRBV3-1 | CASSRNPGQGLQEIQYF | TGTGCCAGCAGCCGGAATCCGGGACAGGGCCTCCAAGAGATCCAGTACTTC
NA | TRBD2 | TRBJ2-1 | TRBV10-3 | CVISELGLAGVDEQFF | TGTGTCATCAGTGAGTTGGGACTAGCGGGAGTCGATGAGCAGTTCTTC
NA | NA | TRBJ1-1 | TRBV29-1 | CSVTVNTEAFF | TGCAGCGTTACAGTGAACACTGAAGCTTTCTTT
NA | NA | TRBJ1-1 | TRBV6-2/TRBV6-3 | CASWIPFEAFF | TGTGCCAGCTGGATACCCTTTGAAGCTTTCTTT
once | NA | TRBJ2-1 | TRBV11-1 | CASSHRDFQRGTQFF | TGTGCCAGCAGCCACCGGGACTTCCAGCGTGGGACCCAGTTCTTC
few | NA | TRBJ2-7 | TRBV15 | CATSRALGTASEQYF | TGTGCCACCAGCAGAGCTCTCGGGACGGCATCCGAGCAGTACTTC
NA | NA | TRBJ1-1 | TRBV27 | CATPPRGSTEAFF | TGTGCCACCCCACCAAGGGGTAGCACTGAAGCTTTCTTT
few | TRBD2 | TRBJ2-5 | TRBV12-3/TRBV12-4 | CASSLRGGEYQETQYF | TGTGCCAGCAGTTTAAGGGGAGGGGAGTACCAAGAGACCCAGTACTTC
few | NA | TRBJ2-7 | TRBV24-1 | CATSDLSEQYF | TGTGCCACCAGTGATCTCTCTGAGCAGTACTTC
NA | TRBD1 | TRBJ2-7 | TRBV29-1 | CSVANPGGGYEQYF | TGCAGCGTGGCAAATCCAGGGGGCGGCTACGAGCAGTACTTC
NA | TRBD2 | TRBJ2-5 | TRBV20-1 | CSASKPGLAGGPIINEQYF | TGCAGTGCTTCCAAACCGGGACTAGCGGGAGGGCCCATAATCAATGAGCAGTACTTC
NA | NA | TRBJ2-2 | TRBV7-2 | CASSVSLNTGELFF | TGTGCCAGCAGCGTGTCCCTTAACACCGGGGAGCTGTTTTTT
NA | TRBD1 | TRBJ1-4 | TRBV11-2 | CASSLILGTGRDMGEKLFF | TGTGCCAGCAGCTTAATATTGGGGACAGGGAGGGACATGGGTGAAAAACTGTTTTTT
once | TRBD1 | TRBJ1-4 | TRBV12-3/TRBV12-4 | CASSFDRGREKLFF | TGTGCCAGCAGTTTTGACAGGGGGCGGGAAAAACTGTTTTTT
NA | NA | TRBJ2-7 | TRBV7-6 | CASSSGSQGWYEQYF | TGTGCCAGCAGCTCGGGATCGCAGGGATGGTACGAGCAGTACTTC
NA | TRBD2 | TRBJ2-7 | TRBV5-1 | CASKGTSGGTYEQYF | TGCGCCAGCAAGGGGACTAGCGGGGGGACCTACGAGCAGTACTTC
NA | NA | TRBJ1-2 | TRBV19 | CASSITGTTSSYGYTF | TGTGCCAGTAGTATTACCGGGACCACGAGTTCCTATGGCTACACCTTC
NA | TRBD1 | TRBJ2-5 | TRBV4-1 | CASSQGSMGQETQYF | TGCGCCAGCAGCCAAGGTTCCATGGGACAGGAGACCCAGTACTTC
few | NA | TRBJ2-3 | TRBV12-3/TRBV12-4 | CASSFIPDTQYF | TGTGCCAGCAGTTTTATCCCAGATACGCAGTATTTT
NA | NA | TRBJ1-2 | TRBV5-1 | CASSLAGLANYGYTF | TGCGCCAGCAGCTTGGCTGGGTTAGCTAACTATGGCTACACCTTC
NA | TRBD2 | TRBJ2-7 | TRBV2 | CASSRTSGDRHVYEQYF | TGTGCCAGCAGTCGGACTAGCGGGGACAGACACGTCTACGAGCAGTACTTC
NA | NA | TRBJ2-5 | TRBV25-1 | CASSPGNRPQETQYF | TGTGCCAGCAGCCCAGGGAACCGACCTCAAGAGACCCAGTACTTC
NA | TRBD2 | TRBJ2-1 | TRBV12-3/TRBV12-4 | CAIRAGGAHEQFF | TGTGCCATCAGGGCCGGGGGGGCCCATGAGCAGTTCTTC
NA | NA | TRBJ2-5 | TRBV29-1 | CSVEDGGIEETQYF | TGCAGCGTTGAAGATGGCGGGATCGAAGAGACCCAGTACTTC
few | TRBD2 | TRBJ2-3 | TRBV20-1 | CSAIRTSGPTDTQYF | TGCAGTGCTATTCGGACTAGCGGGCCCACAGATACGCAGTATTTT
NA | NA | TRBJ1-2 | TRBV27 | CASRFDRHYGYTF | TGTGCCAGCAGATTTGACAGACATTATGGCTACACCTTC
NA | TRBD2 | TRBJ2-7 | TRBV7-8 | CASRRGVAGGKTYEQYF | TGTGCCAGCAGGCGCGGGGTAGCGGGGGGCAAAACCTACGAGCAGTACTTC
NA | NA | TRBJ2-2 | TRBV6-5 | CASSAMGRNTGELFF | TGTGCCAGCAGTGCGATGGGGAGAAACACCGGGGAGCTGTTTTTT
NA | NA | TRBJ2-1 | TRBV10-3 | CAISVLMGNEQFF | TGTGCCATCAGTGTTCTTATGGGCAATGAGCAGTTCTTC
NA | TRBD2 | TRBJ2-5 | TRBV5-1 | CASSLALASQETQYF | TGCGCCAGCAGCTTGGCACTAGCGAGCCAAGAGACCCAGTACTTC
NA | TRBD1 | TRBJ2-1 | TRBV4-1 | CASSRMGQGSLDEQFF | TGCGCCAGCAGCCGGATGGGACAGGGGTCTTTGGATGAGCAGTTCTTC
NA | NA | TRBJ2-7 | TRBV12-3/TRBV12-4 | CASSLYLRDMVEQYF | TGTGCCAGCAGCCTGTATCTCAGGGATATGGTGGAGCAGTACTTC
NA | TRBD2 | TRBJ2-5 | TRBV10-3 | CAISDPGLAGSETQYF | TGTGCCATCAGTGACCCGGGACTAGCGGGCTCAGAGACCCAGTACTTC
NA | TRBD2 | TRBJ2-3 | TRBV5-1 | CASSSNSGGASDTQYF | TGCGCCAGCAGCTCAAATAGCGGGGGGGCCTCAGATACGCAGTATTTT
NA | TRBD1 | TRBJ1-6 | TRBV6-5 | CASRGDRGTFGPLHF | TGTGCCAGCAGAGGGGACAGGGGCACTTTCGGACCCCTCCACTTT
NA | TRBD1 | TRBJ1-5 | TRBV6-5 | CASRRTGGLSNQPQHF | TGTGCCAGCAGACGGACAGGGGGGCTTAGCAATCAGCCCCAGCATTTT
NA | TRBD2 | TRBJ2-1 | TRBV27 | CASNLNGEGPYNEQFF | TGTGCCAGCAATTTAAACGGGGAGGGCCCGTACAATGAGCAGTTCTTC
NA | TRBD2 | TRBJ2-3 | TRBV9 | CASSSGLAGAVRADTQYF | TGTGCCAGCAGCTCGGGACTAGCGGGGGCCGTTAGGGCAGATACGCAGTATTTT
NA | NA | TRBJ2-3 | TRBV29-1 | CSVEVRDAYRTDTQYF | TGCAGCGTTGAGGTACGAGATGCCTACCGCACAGATACGCAGTATTTT
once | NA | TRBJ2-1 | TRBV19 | CASVPPGDNYNEQFF | TGTGCCAGTGTTCCCCCGGGGGACAACTACAATGAGCAGTTCTTC
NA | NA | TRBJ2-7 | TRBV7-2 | CASSLRDKPSYEQYF | TGTGCCAGCAGCTTAAGGGACAAGCCTTCCTACGAGCAGTACTTC
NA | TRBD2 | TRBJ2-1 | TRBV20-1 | CSARLAGHSSYNEQFF | TGCAGTGCTAGACTAGCGGGGCACAGCTCCTACAATGAGCAGTTCTTC
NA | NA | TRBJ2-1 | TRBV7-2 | CASSLSATSNEQFF | TGTGCCAGCAGCTTAAGCGCGACTTCCAATGAGCAGTTCTTC
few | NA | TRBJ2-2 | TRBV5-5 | CASSLTLAPVGTGELFF | TGTGCCAGCAGCTTAACCCTAGCTCCAGTGGGGACCGGGGAGCTGTTTTTT
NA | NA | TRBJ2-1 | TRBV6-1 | CASSVQGDWDDNEQFF | TGTGCCAGCAGTGTCCAAGGGGACTGGGATGACAATGAGCAGTTCTTC
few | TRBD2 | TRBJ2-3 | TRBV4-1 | CASSQTSGGLSTDTQYF | TGCGCCAGCAGCCAGACTAGCGGGGGGCTAAGCACAGATACGCAGTATTTT